Listed below are T cell receptor beta chains from one sample, sequenced in a study of post-analysis software for immune sequencing data. TCRdb fed the PCR reads into MiXCR, producing one record per CDR3 protein. The sample consists of roughly 600,000 distinct CDR3 sequences, roughly two fifths of them appearing once. Sequencing used blood. Receptor source: a girl aged 10 to 17 with multiple sclerosis. CDR3s include the opening cysteine and the closing phenylalanine or tryptophan. Each record gives: CDR3 DNA, CDR3 protein, J gene, V gene, clone size, D gene. A D gene is named only where the DNA matches it firmly. Size is omitted from some rows. Given values are once, few, many or a class for expanded clones.

CDR3nt: TGTGCCAGCAGTCAGGCCCGCCCGCCTCAGTTCTTC
CDR3aa: CASSQARPPQFF
j_gene: TRBJ2-1
v_gene: TRBV12-3/TRBV12-4
abundance: few
d_gene: -

CDR3nt: TGCAGCGTTGAGGTGGATGTGGGCTATGGCTACACCTTC
CDR3aa: CSVEVDVGYGYTF
j_gene: TRBJ1-2
v_gene: TRBV29-1
abundance: few
d_gene: -

CDR3nt: TGTGCCAGCAGCTGGGACCTCTCCTACGAGCAGTACTTC
CDR3aa: CASSWDLSYEQYF
j_gene: TRBJ2-7
v_gene: TRBV7-6
abundance: few
d_gene: -

CDR3nt: TGTGCCAGCAGTTTATCAGGGAAATCCTACGAGCAGTACTTC
CDR3aa: CASSLSGKSYEQYF
j_gene: TRBJ2-7
v_gene: TRBV28
abundance: -
d_gene: -

CDR3nt: TGTGCCAGCAGTTTTGGGGGGCTGGGCGCAGATACGCAGTATTTT
CDR3aa: CASSFGGLGADTQYF
j_gene: TRBJ2-3
v_gene: TRBV12-3/TRBV12-4
abundance: -
d_gene: -

CDR3nt: TGCAGCGCCCTCACAGGGACTACCCCCTATGGCTACACCTTC
CDR3aa: CSALTGTTPYGYTF
j_gene: TRBJ1-2
v_gene: TRBV29-1
abundance: -
d_gene: -

CDR3nt: TGTGCCAGCAGCGTTAGCGGGACAGGGGGGGAAGAGCAGTACTTC
CDR3aa: CASSVSGTGGEEQYF
j_gene: TRBJ2-7
v_gene: TRBV9
abundance: few
d_gene: TRBD1

CDR3nt: TGTGCCAGCAGTTTCGGCCGGTCTAGCGGGAGCTTGTTGCAGTTCTTC
CDR3aa: CASSFGRSSGSLLQFF
j_gene: TRBJ2-1
v_gene: TRBV27
abundance: -
d_gene: TRBD2

CDR3nt: TGTGCCAGCAGCTTAGCGGGCAGCTCTAATGAAAAACTGTTTTTT
CDR3aa: CASSLAGSSNEKLFF
j_gene: TRBJ1-4
v_gene: TRBV7-9
abundance: few
d_gene: -

CDR3nt: TGTGCCAGCAGCTTAGAAGCTAGCGGGAGCCTTCCGGATACGCAGTATTTT
CDR3aa: CASSLEASGSLPDTQYF
j_gene: TRBJ2-3
v_gene: TRBV7-6
abundance: few
d_gene: TRBD2

CDR3nt: TGTGCCATCAGTTCAGGACAGGCCCACGAGCAGTACTTC
CDR3aa: CAISSGQAHEQYF
j_gene: TRBJ2-7
v_gene: TRBV10-3
abundance: -
d_gene: TRBD1

CDR3nt: TGTGCCAGCAGTTGGAGGGATAACCCCCGGCATTTT
CDR3aa: CASSWRDNPRHF
j_gene: TRBJ1-5
v_gene: TRBV27
abundance: -
d_gene: -

CDR3nt: TGCGCCAGCAGCTTGCCGGGACAGCAAGACTACGAGCAGTACTTC
CDR3aa: CASSLPGQQDYEQYF
j_gene: TRBJ2-7
v_gene: TRBV5-1
abundance: -
d_gene: TRBD1

CDR3nt: TGTGCCAGCAGCCCGCGGGGTAGCGGGGGTTCCCTGAGCTCCTACGAGCAGTACTTC
CDR3aa: CASSPRGSGGSLSSYEQYF
j_gene: TRBJ2-7
v_gene: TRBV4-2
abundance: -
d_gene: TRBD2

CDR3nt: TGCGCCAGCAGCCAAGGGACAGTCTATGGCTACACCTTC
CDR3aa: CASSQGTVYGYTF
j_gene: TRBJ1-2
v_gene: TRBV4-1
abundance: -
d_gene: -

CDR3nt: TGTGCCAGCAGTCCCTCTAGCGACCAAGAGACCCAGTACTTC
CDR3aa: CASSPSSDQETQYF
j_gene: TRBJ2-5
v_gene: TRBV12-3/TRBV12-4
abundance: many
d_gene: -

CDR3nt: TGTGCCAGCGCCCCGCAACTGCGAGATACGCAGTATTTT
CDR3aa: CASAPQLRDTQYF
j_gene: TRBJ2-3
v_gene: TRBV6-6
abundance: few
d_gene: -

CDR3nt: TGCGCCAGCAGCTTGGGCTTGGCGGGGGACTACTACGAGCAGTACTTC
CDR3aa: CASSLGLAGDYYEQYF
j_gene: TRBJ2-7
v_gene: TRBV5-1
abundance: -
d_gene: TRBD2

CDR3nt: TGTGCCAGCAGCTTAGAGGATGGGTATGGCTACACCTTC
CDR3aa: CASSLEDGYGYTF
j_gene: TRBJ1-2
v_gene: TRBV7-9
abundance: few
d_gene: -

CDR3nt: TGTGCCACCGAGATAGTGGGCACGCAGTATTTT
CDR3aa: CATEIVGTQYF
j_gene: TRBJ2-3
v_gene: TRBV6-5
abundance: few
d_gene: -

CDR3nt: TGTGCCAGCAGTTTGGGAGGTCTGGTCAGCTCCTACAATGAGCAGTTCTTC
CDR3aa: CASSLGGLVSSYNEQFF
j_gene: TRBJ2-1
v_gene: TRBV12-3/TRBV12-4
abundance: -
d_gene: -

CDR3nt: TGTGCCAGCAGCTTTCAGGGGGCAATCGACGAGCAGTACTTC
CDR3aa: CASSFQGAIDEQYF
j_gene: TRBJ2-7
v_gene: TRBV11-1
abundance: once
d_gene: TRBD1

CDR3nt: TGTGCCAGCAGCCTACTAGCGCCGCCTCCCTACAATGAGCAGTTCTTC
CDR3aa: CASSLLAPPPYNEQFF
j_gene: TRBJ2-1
v_gene: TRBV12-3/TRBV12-4
abundance: -
d_gene: TRBD2

CDR3nt: TGCGCCAGCAGCTTGGAGGCAGCCCGGAAAATAGCCAAAAACATTCAGTACTTC
CDR3aa: CASSLEAARKIAKNIQYF
j_gene: TRBJ2-4
v_gene: TRBV5-1
abundance: few
d_gene: -

CDR3nt: TGTGCCAGCATGGGCCGCACAGATACGCAGTATTTT
CDR3aa: CASMGRTDTQYF
j_gene: TRBJ2-3
v_gene: TRBV2
abundance: once
d_gene: -

CDR3nt: TGTGCCAGCAGCTTAACCCCGGGGGACTACAATGAGCAGTTCTTC
CDR3aa: CASSLTPGDYNEQFF
j_gene: TRBJ2-1
v_gene: TRBV7-3
abundance: -
d_gene: -

CDR3nt: TGTGCCAGCAGTTCCGCCCACTACGAGCAGTACTTC
CDR3aa: CASSSAHYEQYF
j_gene: TRBJ2-7
v_gene: TRBV12-3/TRBV12-4
abundance: few
d_gene: -

CDR3nt: TGCAGCGTTACCAGACAGGCTAAAACTGAAGCTTTCTTT
CDR3aa: CSVTRQAKTEAFF
j_gene: TRBJ1-1
v_gene: TRBV29-1
abundance: -
d_gene: -

CDR3nt: TGTGCCAGCAGCTTGGGGAATAGTCATCAGCCCCAGCATTTT
CDR3aa: CASSLGNSHQPQHF
j_gene: TRBJ1-5
v_gene: TRBV7-9
abundance: -
d_gene: -

CDR3nt: TGTGCCAGCAGAGGACAGGGGGCGAGATACGAGCAGTACTTC
CDR3aa: CASRGQGARYEQYF
j_gene: TRBJ2-7
v_gene: TRBV6-5
abundance: -
d_gene: TRBD1

CDR3nt: TGCGCCAGCAGCTTGACGGTTCCATCGGGAGGTTCACCCCTCCACTTT
CDR3aa: CASSLTVPSGGSPLHF
j_gene: TRBJ1-6
v_gene: TRBV5-1
abundance: -
d_gene: -

CDR3nt: TGCAGCGTCGGACAGGGGGGCGATGAGCAGTTCTTC
CDR3aa: CSVGQGGDEQFF
j_gene: TRBJ2-1
v_gene: TRBV29-1
abundance: -
d_gene: TRBD1

CDR3nt: TGTGCCAGCAGCCCCGGACAGGAGCAGTACTTC
CDR3aa: CASSPGQEQYF
j_gene: TRBJ2-7
v_gene: TRBV3-1
abundance: -
d_gene: -

CDR3nt: TGTGCCGGCAGTCTAGCGGGATTAGTAGATACGGAGTATTTT
CDR3aa: CAGSLAGLVDTEYF
j_gene: TRBJ2-3
v_gene: TRBV12-3/TRBV12-4
abundance: -
d_gene: TRBD2

CDR3nt: TGCGCCAGCAGACCCGGGACAGGGGGCACCGGGGAGCTGTTTTTT
CDR3aa: CASRPGTGGTGELFF
j_gene: TRBJ2-2
v_gene: TRBV5-1
abundance: -
d_gene: TRBD1

CDR3nt: TGCGCCAGCAGCACCTTCAAGCGCGAGAGGTGGAACAATGAGCAGTTCTTC
CDR3aa: CASSTFKRERWNNEQFF
j_gene: TRBJ2-1
v_gene: TRBV5-1
abundance: -
d_gene: -

CDR3nt: TGTGCCAGCAGCTTACCCTTTGACAGGGAGGGCTATGGCTACACCTTC
CDR3aa: CASSLPFDREGYGYTF
j_gene: TRBJ1-2
v_gene: TRBV7-2
abundance: few
d_gene: TRBD1

CDR3nt: TGTGCCAGCAGCCCGACGGATGGTACGCAGTATTTT
CDR3aa: CASSPTDGTQYF
j_gene: TRBJ2-3
v_gene: TRBV7-3
abundance: -
d_gene: -

CDR3nt: TGTGCCAGCAGTTTATCGATAGGCAGCTCCTACGAGCAGTACTTC
CDR3aa: CASSLSIGSSYEQYF
j_gene: TRBJ2-7
v_gene: TRBV27
abundance: -
d_gene: -

CDR3nt: TGCGCCAGCAACCCGACAGGGGGTAGCAATCAGCCCCAGCATTTT
CDR3aa: CASNPTGGSNQPQHF
j_gene: TRBJ1-5
v_gene: TRBV4-1
abundance: -
d_gene: TRBD1

CDR3nt: TGCGCCAGCAGCTTCCAAGGAGAAATGGGGTACGAGCAGTACTTC
CDR3aa: CASSFQGEMGYEQYF
j_gene: TRBJ2-7
v_gene: TRBV5-1
abundance: -
d_gene: -